This T cell receptor (beta chain) is drawn from a study of blood T cell repertoires in COVID-19. On the study more broadly: Specimens from acute and convalescent COVID-19 originated in the United States, Italy and Spain.

Study processing details: Reference gene primer amplification yielded estimated nucleated cell counts. Clones were sequenced by immunoSEQ multiplex PCR, and TCRdb holds only the in-frame ones, with some missing. V, J and clone size were drawn from that table, and D and trimming were deduced from the DNA. Of tens of thousands of clones in the sample, over 80% were seen once. The CDR3 extends over 14 amino acids. Germline V lookup: CDR1 MNHNS, CDR2 SASEGT. V shed 2 bases and J shed 10 bases, with 12 bases lying between them. In Seattle, patients joined the study during active infection and were tracked longitudinally.

The V call is TRBV6-1, the J call TRBJ1-6; weak D call: TRBD1 (6 bases). Input material: peripheral blood. The TCR originated in a man younger than 40 with COVID-19, enrolled during active disease. The CDR3 bases are TGTGCCAGCAGTGAATACAGGGAAAGCTCACCCCTCCACTTT. Translating gives CASSEYRESSPLHF.